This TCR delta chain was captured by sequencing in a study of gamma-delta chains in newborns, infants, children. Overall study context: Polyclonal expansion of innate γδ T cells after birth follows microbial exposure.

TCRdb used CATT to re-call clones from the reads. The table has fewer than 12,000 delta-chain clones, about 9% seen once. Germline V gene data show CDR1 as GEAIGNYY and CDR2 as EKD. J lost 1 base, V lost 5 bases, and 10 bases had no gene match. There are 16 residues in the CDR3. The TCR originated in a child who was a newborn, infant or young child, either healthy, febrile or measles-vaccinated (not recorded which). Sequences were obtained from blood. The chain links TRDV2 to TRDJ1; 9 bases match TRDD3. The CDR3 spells CACVYVGDTVTDKLIF. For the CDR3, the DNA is TGTGCCTGTGTATACGTCGGGGATACGGTCACCGATAAACTCATCTTT.